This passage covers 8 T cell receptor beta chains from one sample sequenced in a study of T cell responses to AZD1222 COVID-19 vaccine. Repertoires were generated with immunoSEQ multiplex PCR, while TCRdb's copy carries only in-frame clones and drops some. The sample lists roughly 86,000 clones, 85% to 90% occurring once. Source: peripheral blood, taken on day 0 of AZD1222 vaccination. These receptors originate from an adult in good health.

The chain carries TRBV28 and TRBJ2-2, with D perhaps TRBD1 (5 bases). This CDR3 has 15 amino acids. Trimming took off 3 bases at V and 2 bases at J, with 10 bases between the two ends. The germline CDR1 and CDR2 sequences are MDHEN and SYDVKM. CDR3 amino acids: CASSFWGQNTGELFF. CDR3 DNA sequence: TGTGCCAGCAGTTTCTGGGGCCAAAACACCGGGGAGCTGTTTTTT.

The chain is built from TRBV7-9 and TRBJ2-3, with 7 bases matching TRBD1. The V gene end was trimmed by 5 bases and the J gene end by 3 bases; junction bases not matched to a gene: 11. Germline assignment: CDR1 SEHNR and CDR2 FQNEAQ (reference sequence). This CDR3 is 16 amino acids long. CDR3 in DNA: TGTGCCAGCAGCACTACAGGGGTGAAGGGGACAGATACGCAGTATTTT. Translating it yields CASSTTGVKGTDTQYF.

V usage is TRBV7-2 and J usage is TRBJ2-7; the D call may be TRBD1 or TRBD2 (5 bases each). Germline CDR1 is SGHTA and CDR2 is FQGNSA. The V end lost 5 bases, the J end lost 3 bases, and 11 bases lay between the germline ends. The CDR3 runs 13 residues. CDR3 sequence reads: CASSPGTYYEQYF. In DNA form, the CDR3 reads TGTGCCAGCAGCCCCGGGACCTACTACGAGCAGTACTTC.

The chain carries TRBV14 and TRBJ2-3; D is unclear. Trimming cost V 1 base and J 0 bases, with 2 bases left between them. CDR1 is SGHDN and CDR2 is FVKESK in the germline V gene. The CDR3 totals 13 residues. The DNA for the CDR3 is TGTGCCAGCAGCCAAGGGAGCACAGATACGCAGTATTTT. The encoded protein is CASSQGSTDTQYF.

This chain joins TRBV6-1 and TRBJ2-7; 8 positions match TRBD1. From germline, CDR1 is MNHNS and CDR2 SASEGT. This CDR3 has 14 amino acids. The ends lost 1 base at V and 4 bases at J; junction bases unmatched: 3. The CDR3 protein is CASSEGQGAYEQYF. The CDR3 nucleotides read TGTGCCAGCAGTGAAGGGCAGGGGGCTTACGAGCAGTACTTC.

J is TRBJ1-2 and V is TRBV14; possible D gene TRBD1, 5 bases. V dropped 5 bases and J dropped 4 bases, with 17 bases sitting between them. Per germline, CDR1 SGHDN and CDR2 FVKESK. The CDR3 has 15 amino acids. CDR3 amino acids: CASSSRDGRGYGYTF. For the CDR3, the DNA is TGTGCCAGCAGCTCAAGGGACGGCCGTGGCTATGGCTACACCTTC.

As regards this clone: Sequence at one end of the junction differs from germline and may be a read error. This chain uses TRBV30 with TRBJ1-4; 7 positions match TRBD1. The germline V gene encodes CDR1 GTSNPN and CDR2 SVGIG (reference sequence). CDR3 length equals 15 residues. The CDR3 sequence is CVWSRTGDHNEKLFF. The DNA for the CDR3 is TGTGTCTGGAGCCGTACAGGGGATCATAATGAAAAACTGTTTTTT.

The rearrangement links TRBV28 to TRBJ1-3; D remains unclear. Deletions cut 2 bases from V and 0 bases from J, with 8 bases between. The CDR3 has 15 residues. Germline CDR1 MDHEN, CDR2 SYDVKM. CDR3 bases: TGTGCCAGCAGTTTACCGGAGGGCTCTGGAAACACCATATATTTT. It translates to CASSLPEGSGNTIYF.